The present T cell receptor beta chain was sequenced within a study of T cell responses to AZD1222 COVID-19 vaccine. The protocol was immunoSEQ multiplex PCR, while the TCRdb copy is restricted to in-frame clones and leaves out a portion. The repertoire consists of 200,000 or so clones, with 80% to 90% occurring once and the leading ten covering around 2.9%. The CDR3 length is 17 residues. With 4 bases clipped from V and 2 bases from J, the junction kept 13 bases outside the gene matches. CDR1 is LNHDA, CDR2 SQIVND, per germline (reference sequence). The chain has TRBV19 and TRBJ1-1; 7 nucleotides line up with TRBD1. The TCR was taken from an adult in good health. Sequences were derived from peripheral blood, sampled on day 0 of MenACWY control vaccination. In DNA, the CDR3 is TGTGCCAGTAGTACAAGATCGGGACAGTGGAATAACACTGAAGCTTTCTTT. Encoded protein: CASSTRSGQWNNTEAFF.